This is a list of T cell receptor beta chains from one sample in a study of Ad26.COV2.S vaccination and SARS-CoV-2 variants. TCRdb's table, derived via immunoSEQ multiplex PCR, lists solely in-frame clones and lacks some. The sample yields hundreds of thousands of clones, less than 90% seen once. The specimen comprised peripheral blood, sampled in a trial of Ad26.COV2.S vaccine versus placebo. The receptors shown here come from a person between 18 and 65 years old who received the Ad26.COV2.S COVID-19 vaccine or a placebo. Both conserved end residues are part of each CDR3. Each record gives: D gene, J gene, V gene, clone size, CDR3 DNA, CDR3 protein. D genes are given only for firm matches. Expanded clones are given a class, and other clones once, few, many or no size at all.

D gene: -
J gene: TRBJ2-1
V gene: TRBV19
clone size: -
CDR3 DNA: TGTGCCAGTAGTTCGGGCGGATACAATGAGCAGTTCTTC
CDR3 protein: CASSSGGYNEQFF

D gene: -
J gene: TRBJ1-4
V gene: TRBV6-2/TRBV6-3
clone size: -
CDR3 DNA: TGTGCCAGCAGTTACGTTGGGGATGCTAATGAAAAACTGTTTTTT
CDR3 protein: CASSYVGDANEKLFF

D gene: -
J gene: TRBJ1-4
V gene: TRBV6-2/TRBV6-3
clone size: -
CDR3 DNA: TGTGCCAGCAGTTTCAGATCTTCCGAAAAACTGTTTTTT
CDR3 protein: CASSFRSSEKLFF

D gene: -
J gene: TRBJ2-7
V gene: TRBV7-9
clone size: many
CDR3 DNA: TGTGCCAGCAGCCCGAATGTAGGGGGACCTCTCGTGGACGAGCAGTACTTC
CDR3 protein: CASSPNVGGPLVDEQYF

D gene: -
J gene: TRBJ1-3
V gene: TRBV7-9
clone size: -
CDR3 DNA: TGTGCCAGCAGCTTAGGGGCGACCGGAGCCTCTGGAAACACCATATATTTT
CDR3 protein: CASSLGATGASGNTIYF

D gene: TRBD1
J gene: TRBJ1-4
V gene: TRBV2
clone size: -
CDR3 DNA: TGTGCCAGCAGTACAGGGGGAGGGGACGAAAAACTGTTTTTT
CDR3 protein: CASSTGGGDEKLFF

D gene: -
J gene: TRBJ2-7
V gene: TRBV30
clone size: -
CDR3 DNA: TGTGCCTGGAGCCCGGGGCTCTACGAGCAGTACTTC
CDR3 protein: CAWSPGLYEQYF

D gene: TRBD2
J gene: TRBJ2-3
V gene: TRBV3-1/TRBV3-2
clone size: -
CDR3 DNA: TGTGCCAGCAGCCCCCGACTAGCGGGAGGGGGGGCAGATACGCAGTATTTT
CDR3 protein: CASSPRLAGGGADTQYF

D gene: -
J gene: TRBJ2-6
V gene: TRBV28
clone size: -
CDR3 DNA: TGTGCCAGCACGGGCAGGGGTAGCGCTGGGGCCAACGTCCTGACTTTC
CDR3 protein: CASTGRGSAGANVLTF

D gene: TRBD1
J gene: TRBJ1-1
V gene: TRBV6-2/TRBV6-3
clone size: -
CDR3 DNA: TGTGCCAGCAGTTACTCGCAGGGGGTGGTCACTGAAGCTTTCTTT
CDR3 protein: CASSYSQGVVTEAFF

D gene: TRBD1
J gene: TRBJ2-1
V gene: TRBV5-6
clone size: -
CDR3 DNA: TGTGCCAGCAGCTTGGGGCCGGACAGGGGGCTCTACAATGAGCAGTTCTTC
CDR3 protein: CASSLGPDRGLYNEQFF

D gene: TRBD2
J gene: TRBJ2-4
V gene: TRBV11-3
clone size: -
CDR3 DNA: TGTGCCAGCAGCAAACTAGCGGAGGGGCGTCTAGCCAAAAACATTCAGTACTTC
CDR3 protein: CASSKLAEGRLAKNIQYF

D gene: TRBD2
J gene: TRBJ2-1
V gene: TRBV24-1
clone size: -
CDR3 DNA: TGTGCCACCAGTGACACCCCCAGCTCTAGCGGTAATGAGCAGTTCTTC
CDR3 protein: CATSDTPSSSGNEQFF

D gene: TRBD1
J gene: TRBJ2-3
V gene: TRBV28
clone size: once
CDR3 DNA: TGTGCCAGCAGGATGGACAGGCTAAGCACAGATACGCAGTATTTT
CDR3 protein: CASRMDRLSTDTQYF

D gene: -
J gene: TRBJ1-6
V gene: TRBV19
clone size: -
CDR3 DNA: TGTGCCAGTAGTATAAGTCTTGGTCGGAGTTCACCCCTCCACTTT
CDR3 protein: CASSISLGRSSPLHF

D gene: TRBD2
J gene: TRBJ2-1
V gene: TRBV7-3
clone size: -
CDR3 DNA: TGTGCCAGCAGCTTAACGGGCGGGAGGATTGATGAGCAGTTCTTC
CDR3 protein: CASSLTGGRIDEQFF

D gene: -
J gene: TRBJ2-2
V gene: TRBV10-3
clone size: -
CDR3 DNA: TGTGCCATCAGTGAGTACAGGGACCCCGGGGAGCTGTTTTTT
CDR3 protein: CAISEYRDPGELFF

D gene: TRBD2
J gene: TRBJ2-1
V gene: TRBV9
clone size: -
CDR3 DNA: TGTGCCAGCAGCGTAGTTAGCGGGGGTTTCAGTGAGCAGTTCTTC
CDR3 protein: CASSVVSGGFSEQFF

D gene: TRBD2
J gene: TRBJ2-1
V gene: TRBV7-3
clone size: -
CDR3 DNA: TGTGCCAGCAGTGACCTGGGACTAGCGGGAGTCAATGAGCAGTTCTTC
CDR3 protein: CASSDLGLAGVNEQFF

D gene: -
J gene: TRBJ1-1
V gene: TRBV2
clone size: few
CDR3 DNA: TGTGCCAGCAGTTCGGGGGACACTGAAGCTTTCTTT
CDR3 protein: CASSSGDTEAFF

D gene: -
J gene: TRBJ2-3
V gene: TRBV4-3
clone size: -
CDR3 DNA: TGCGCCAGCAGCCAAGATCCCCCTGGGCCTTTGATTAGCACAGATACGCAGTATTTT
CDR3 protein: CASSQDPPGPLISTDTQYF

D gene: -
J gene: TRBJ1-2
V gene: TRBV29-1
clone size: -
CDR3 DNA: TGCAGCGTTTGGGAGGGGGTGGATGGCTACACCTTC
CDR3 protein: CSVWEGVDGYTF

D gene: TRBD1
J gene: TRBJ2-4
V gene: TRBV28
clone size: few
CDR3 DNA: TGTGCCAGCAGGACAGGGTTGGACATTCAGTACTTC
CDR3 protein: CASRTGLDIQYF

D gene: -
J gene: TRBJ1-2
V gene: TRBV10-3
clone size: once
CDR3 DNA: TGTGCCATCAGTGACGGGGTCTGGGGCTACACCTTC
CDR3 protein: CAISDGVWGYTF

D gene: TRBD1
J gene: TRBJ2-3
V gene: TRBV19
clone size: -
CDR3 DNA: TGTGCCAGTACCCCCGGACAGGGCTTTTTCACAGATACGCAGTATTTT
CDR3 protein: CASTPGQGFFTDTQYF

D gene: -
J gene: TRBJ2-7
V gene: TRBV24-1
clone size: -
CDR3 DNA: TGTGCCACCAGTCTCACAGGGTCCTACGAGCAGTACTTC
CDR3 protein: CATSLTGSYEQYF

D gene: TRBD1
J gene: TRBJ1-1
V gene: TRBV28
clone size: -
CDR3 DNA: TGTGCCAGCAGAAGGACAGGGGGGGTCGCTGAAGCTTTCTTT
CDR3 protein: CASRRTGGVAEAFF

D gene: -
J gene: TRBJ1-3
V gene: TRBV30
clone size: -
CDR3 DNA: TGTGCCTGGAGTGTACGGCAGGGCAGAAACACCATATATTTT
CDR3 protein: CAWSVRQGRNTIYF

D gene: TRBD2
J gene: TRBJ2-1
V gene: TRBV5-6
clone size: -
CDR3 DNA: TGTGCCAGCAGCCCCCTTCTAGCGGGAGGGATGAATGAGCAGTTCTTC
CDR3 protein: CASSPLLAGGMNEQFF

D gene: TRBD1
J gene: TRBJ1-2
V gene: TRBV28
clone size: once
CDR3 DNA: TGTGCCAGCAGCTCCCCCGTGGGGACAGAAATTTCCTATGGCTACACCTTC
CDR3 protein: CASSSPVGTEISYGYTF

D gene: -
J gene: TRBJ1-1
V gene: TRBV7-9
clone size: few
CDR3 DNA: TGTGCCCTCTCAAAGGACAGTTTTCGGACCATGAACACTGAAGCTTTCTTT
CDR3 protein: CALSKDSFRTMNTEAFF

D gene: TRBD2
J gene: TRBJ2-2
V gene: TRBV29-1
clone size: -
CDR3 DNA: TGCAGCGTGAAGGGACTAGCGGGAAAGACCGGGGAGCTGTTTTTT
CDR3 protein: CSVKGLAGKTGELFF

D gene: -
J gene: TRBJ2-5
V gene: TRBV29-1
clone size: -
CDR3 DNA: TGCAGCGTTGCCCCCAAGTACCAAGAGACCCAGTACTTC
CDR3 protein: CSVAPKYQETQYF

D gene: TRBD2
J gene: TRBJ2-7
V gene: TRBV18
clone size: -
CDR3 DNA: TGTGCCAGCTCCCGTGATAGCGGGAGGTACGAGCAGTACTTC
CDR3 protein: CASSRDSGRYEQYF

D gene: -
J gene: TRBJ1-4
V gene: TRBV21-1
clone size: -
CDR3 DNA: TGTGCCAGCAGCTACAAAGATAGGGGTTGGTCAACTAATGAAAAACTGTTTTTT
CDR3 protein: CASSYKDRGWSTNEKLFF

D gene: -
J gene: TRBJ1-1
V gene: TRBV13
clone size: -
CDR3 DNA: TGTGCCAGCACCCTAGTGTGGGGAGATGCTGAAGCTTTCTTT
CDR3 protein: CASTLVWGDAEAFF

D gene: -
J gene: TRBJ1-2
V gene: TRBV18
clone size: -
CDR3 DNA: TGTGCCAGCTCACCACGGGGTACTCGGACGACTAACTATGGCTACACCTTC
CDR3 protein: CASSPRGTRTTNYGYTF

D gene: TRBD1
J gene: TRBJ2-7
V gene: TRBV6-5
clone size: -
CDR3 DNA: TGTGCCACCCCCAGCGACAGGGCTAGCGAGCAGTACTTC
CDR3 protein: CATPSDRASEQYF

D gene: TRBD1
J gene: TRBJ2-5
V gene: TRBV6-5
clone size: -
CDR3 DNA: TGTGCCAGCAGCCGAACCGGGACAGGGGAGATGTACGACTTC
CDR3 protein: CASSRTGTGEMYDF

D gene: -
J gene: TRBJ1-1
V gene: TRBV5-6
clone size: -
CDR3 DNA: TGTGCCAGCAGCTTCGTGTCGCAGGTGAACACTGAAGCTTTCTTT
CDR3 protein: CASSFVSQVNTEAFF

D gene: -
J gene: TRBJ2-7
V gene: TRBV12-3/TRBV12-4
clone size: -
CDR3 DNA: TGTGCCAGCAGTTCGGACGCTTACTACGAGCAGTACTTC
CDR3 protein: CASSSDAYYEQYF

D gene: TRBD1
J gene: TRBJ2-7
V gene: TRBV28
clone size: once
CDR3 DNA: TGTGCCAGCAGTTTCCACCTGCAGGGGGCTTTCTACGAGCAGTACTTC
CDR3 protein: CASSFHLQGAFYEQYF

D gene: -
J gene: TRBJ1-2
V gene: TRBV20-1
clone size: -
CDR3 DNA: TGCAGTTCGGACACCAACTATGGCTACACCTTC
CDR3 protein: CSSDTNYGYTF

D gene: -
J gene: TRBJ2-1
V gene: TRBV20-1
clone size: once
CDR3 DNA: TGCAGTGCTAGTATGGCCTACCAGAATTACAATGAGCAGTTCTTC
CDR3 protein: CSASMAYQNYNEQFF

D gene: -
J gene: TRBJ2-7
V gene: TRBV5-1
clone size: -
CDR3 DNA: TGCGCCAGCAGCTTGGCTGGGGGTTCCCCCTACGAGCAGTACTTC
CDR3 protein: CASSLAGGSPYEQYF

D gene: -
J gene: TRBJ2-3
V gene: TRBV5-6
clone size: -
CDR3 DNA: TGTGCCAGCAGCCCTGTGGCTCAGGGGTCAAGAGATACGCAGTATTTT
CDR3 protein: CASSPVAQGSRDTQYF

D gene: TRBD2
J gene: TRBJ2-1
V gene: TRBV7-9
clone size: -
CDR3 DNA: TGTGCCAGCAGCTTACCGATATCCGGGACTAGCGGTTACAATGAGCAGTTCTTC
CDR3 protein: CASSLPISGTSGYNEQFF

D gene: -
J gene: TRBJ2-1
V gene: TRBV9
clone size: -
CDR3 DNA: TGTGCCAGCAGCGTAGATATGGCCCCTAGATATGAGCAGTTCTTC
CDR3 protein: CASSVDMAPRYEQFF

D gene: -
J gene: TRBJ2-7
V gene: TRBV2
clone size: few
CDR3 DNA: TGTGCCAGCAGACTCAGGAATGTAGGCGAGCAGTACTTC
CDR3 protein: CASRLRNVGEQYF

D gene: -
J gene: TRBJ2-5
V gene: TRBV4-2
clone size: -
CDR3 DNA: TGTGCCAGCAGCCTGAGCGGCTCCCCGGTAGAGACCCAGTACTTC
CDR3 protein: CASSLSGSPVETQYF

D gene: -
J gene: TRBJ1-4
V gene: TRBV2
clone size: once
CDR3 DNA: TGTGCCAGCAGTGGCATCCAGGGAGCCCTTAGTGAAAAACTGTTTTTT
CDR3 protein: CASSGIQGALSEKLFF

D gene: -
J gene: TRBJ2-7
V gene: TRBV7-3
clone size: -
CDR3 DNA: TGTGCCAGCAGCGCCCGGATCGAGTACGAGCAGTACTTC
CDR3 protein: CASSARIEYEQYF